This T cell receptor (beta chain) originates from a study of post-analysis software for immune sequencing data. Background on the study: Recorded subtypes: relapsing-remitting, secondary progressive, progressive-relapsing; some patients unannotated. Overall study results and limits: Controls showed significantly higher normalized Chao1 diversity than did multiple sclerosis patients.

Concerning this clonotype itself: Its matching antigen is unknown.

Unique molecular identifiers had been added to the TCR beta cDNA libraries. TCRdb processed the PCR reads anew with MiXCR; each CDR3 protein has one entry. This table has roughly 400,000 distinct CDR3 sequences, about 40% appearing once. The sequenced sample consisted of blood. This receptor was identified in a girl aged 2 to 10 with multiple sclerosis.

DNA of the CDR3: TGTGCCAGCAGTTATTCACTAGCGGGAGCAGATACGCAGTATTTT. Its translation: CASSYSLAGADTQYF. V gene TRBV6-2 or TRBV6-3 combines with J gene TRBJ2-3, with TRBD2 identical over 11 bases. The trim removed 3 bases at V and 4 bases at J, leaving 3 bases unmatched. Germline assignment: CDR1 MNHEY and CDR2 SVGEGT. CDR3 length equals 15 residues.